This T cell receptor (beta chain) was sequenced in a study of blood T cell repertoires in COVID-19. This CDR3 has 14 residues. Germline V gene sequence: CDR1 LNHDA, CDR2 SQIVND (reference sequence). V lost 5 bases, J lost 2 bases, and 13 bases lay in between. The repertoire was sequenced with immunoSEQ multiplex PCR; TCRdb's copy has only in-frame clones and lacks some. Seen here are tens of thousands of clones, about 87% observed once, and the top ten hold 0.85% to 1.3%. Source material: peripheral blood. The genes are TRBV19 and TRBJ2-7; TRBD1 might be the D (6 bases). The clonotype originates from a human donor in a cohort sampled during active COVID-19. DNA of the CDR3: TGTGCCAGTAGTTGGGGACAAACCCCCTACGAGCAGTACTTC. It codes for CASSWGQTPYEQYF.